This T cell receptor (beta chain) was sequenced in a study of regulatory and conventional T cells in RAG deficiency. Here immunoSEQ multiplex PCR was the method, and the copy in TCRdb shows in-frame clones only, minus some. The table shows around 37,000 clones, with around 91% occurring only once. This same sample was also taken into another study, of regulatory T cells. As that report states: The primer mix had 52 TRBV and 13 TRBJ primers.

The TCR comes from a human donor in good health. Material for sequencing was CD8+ T cells sorted from blood.

The CDR3 loop is CASSPIGVSNTGELFF. CDR3 nucleotides: TGCGCCAGCAGCCCCATCGGAGTTTCGAACACCGGGGAGCTGTTTTTT. The J gene is TRBJ2-2, the V gene TRBV5-1; no firm D call. The V gene lost 4 bases and the J gene lost 0 bases, with 13 bases spanning the gap. This CDR3 contains 16 residues. Germline V lookup: CDR1 SGHRS, CDR2 YFSETQ.